Detailed here is one TCR beta chain. The source of the sample is a study of siplizumab effects on memory and regulatory T cells. Germline V gene data show CDR1 as SEHNR and CDR2 as FQNEAQ (reference sequence). Trimming shortened V by 1 base and J by 6 bases, and 10 bases separated the two germline ends. The CDR3 has 14 residues. Assay used: immunoSEQ multiplex PCR; TCRdb lists only in-frame clones, some missing. The table records about 99,000 clones, over 90% of them present only once. The sequencing input was Tregs sorted from blood. V gene TRBV7-9 combines with J gene TRBJ2-1; D unclear. This TCR was recovered from a human donor in good health. Written as DNA, the CDR3 is TGTGCCAGCAGCTTAGTGCTGTCCGCCAATGAGCAGTTCTTC. Its translation is CASSLVLSANEQFF.